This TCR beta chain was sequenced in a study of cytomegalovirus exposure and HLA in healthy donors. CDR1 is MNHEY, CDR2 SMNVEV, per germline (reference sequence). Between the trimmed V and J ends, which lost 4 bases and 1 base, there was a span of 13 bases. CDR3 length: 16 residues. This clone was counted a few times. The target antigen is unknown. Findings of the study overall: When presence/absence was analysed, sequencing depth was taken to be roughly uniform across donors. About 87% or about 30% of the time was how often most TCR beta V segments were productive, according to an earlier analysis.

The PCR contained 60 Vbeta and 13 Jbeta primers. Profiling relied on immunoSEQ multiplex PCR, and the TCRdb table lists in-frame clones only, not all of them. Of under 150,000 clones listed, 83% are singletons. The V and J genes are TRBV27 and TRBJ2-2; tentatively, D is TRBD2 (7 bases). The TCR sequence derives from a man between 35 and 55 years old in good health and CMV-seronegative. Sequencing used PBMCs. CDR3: CASSSYREGNTGELFF. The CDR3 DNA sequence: TGTGCCAGCAGTTCCTACAGGGAGGGGAACACCGGGGAGCTGTTTTTT.